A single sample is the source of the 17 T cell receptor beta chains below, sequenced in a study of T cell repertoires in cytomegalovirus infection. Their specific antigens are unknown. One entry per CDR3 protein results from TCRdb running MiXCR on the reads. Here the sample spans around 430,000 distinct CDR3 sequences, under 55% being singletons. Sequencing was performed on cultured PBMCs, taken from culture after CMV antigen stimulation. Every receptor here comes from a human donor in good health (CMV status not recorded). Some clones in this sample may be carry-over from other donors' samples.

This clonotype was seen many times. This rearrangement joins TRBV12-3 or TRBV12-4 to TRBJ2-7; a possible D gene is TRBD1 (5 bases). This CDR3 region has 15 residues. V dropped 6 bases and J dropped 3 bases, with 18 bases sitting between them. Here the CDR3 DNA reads TGTGCCAGCAGCCTCGACACAGGTGCCCACTACGAGCAGTACTTC. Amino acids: CASSLDTGAHYEQYF.

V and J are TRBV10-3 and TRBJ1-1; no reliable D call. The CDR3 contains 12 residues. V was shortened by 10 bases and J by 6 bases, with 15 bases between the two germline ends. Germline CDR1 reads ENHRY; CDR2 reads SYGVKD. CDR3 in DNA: TGTGCCACCCTGGGGTTTGCCCCTGAAGCTTTCTTT. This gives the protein CATLGFAPEAFF.

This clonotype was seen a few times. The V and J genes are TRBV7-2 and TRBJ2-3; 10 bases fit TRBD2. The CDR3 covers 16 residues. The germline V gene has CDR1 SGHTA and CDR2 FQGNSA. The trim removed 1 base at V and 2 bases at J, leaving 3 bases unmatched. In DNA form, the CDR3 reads TGTGCCAGCAGCTTAGAAGGGACTAGCGTCACAGATACGCAGTATTTT. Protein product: CASSLEGTSVTDTQYF. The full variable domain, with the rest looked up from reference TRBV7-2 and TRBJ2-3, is GAGVSQSPSNKVTEKGKDVELRCDPISGHTALYWYRQSLGQGLEFLIYFQGNSAPDKSGLPSDRFSAERTGGSVSTLTIQRTQQEDSAVYLCASSLEGTSVTDTQYFGPGTRLTVL.

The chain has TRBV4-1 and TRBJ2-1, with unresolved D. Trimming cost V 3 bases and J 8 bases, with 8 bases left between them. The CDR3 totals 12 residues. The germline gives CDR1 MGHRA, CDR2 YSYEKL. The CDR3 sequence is CASSQIRDEQFF. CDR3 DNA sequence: TGCGCCAGCAGCCAGATTCGGGATGAGCAGTTCTTC.

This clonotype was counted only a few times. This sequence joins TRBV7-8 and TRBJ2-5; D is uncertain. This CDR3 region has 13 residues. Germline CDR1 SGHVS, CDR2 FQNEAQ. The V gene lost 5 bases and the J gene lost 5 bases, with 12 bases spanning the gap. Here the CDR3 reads CASSPPLVETQYF. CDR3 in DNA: TGTGCCAGCAGCCCTCCCCTCGTGGAGACCCAGTACTTC. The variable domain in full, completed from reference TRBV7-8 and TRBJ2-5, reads GAGVSQSPRYKVAKRGQDVALRCDPISGHVSLFWYQQALGQGPEFLTYFQNEAQLDKSGLPSDRFFAERPEGSVSTLKIQRTQQEDSAVYLCASSPPLVETQYFGPGTRLLVL.

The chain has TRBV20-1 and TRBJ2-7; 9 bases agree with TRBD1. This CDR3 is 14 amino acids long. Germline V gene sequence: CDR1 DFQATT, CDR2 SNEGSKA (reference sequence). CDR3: CTPVNRDRVHEQYF. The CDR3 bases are TGCACCCCAGTAAACCGGGACAGGGTACACGAGCAGTACTTC.

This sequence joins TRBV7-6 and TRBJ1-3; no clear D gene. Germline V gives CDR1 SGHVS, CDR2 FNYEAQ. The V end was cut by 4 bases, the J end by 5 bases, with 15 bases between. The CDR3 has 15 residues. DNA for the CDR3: TGTGCCAGCAGCTCACCCTGGACCGAGAGAAACACCATATATTTT. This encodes CASSSPWTERNTIYF.

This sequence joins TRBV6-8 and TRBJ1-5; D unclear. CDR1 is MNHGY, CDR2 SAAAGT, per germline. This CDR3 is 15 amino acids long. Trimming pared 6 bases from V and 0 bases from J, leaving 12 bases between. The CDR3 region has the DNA TGTGCCAGCAGAACAGCTTCGGGTAGCAATCAGCCCCAGCATTTT. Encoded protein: CASRTASGSNQPQHF.

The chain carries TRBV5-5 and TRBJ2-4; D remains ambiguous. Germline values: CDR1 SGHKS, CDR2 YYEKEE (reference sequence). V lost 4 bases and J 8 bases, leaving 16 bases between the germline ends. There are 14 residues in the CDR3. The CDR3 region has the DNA TGTGCCAGCAGCCCGATCTCGGGTTCCGACATTCAGTACTTC. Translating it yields CASSPISGSDIQYF.

The DNA of the CDR3 is TGCAGTGCCACCTCGGGACTAGCGGGGGCAGATACGCAGTATTTT. It specifies CSATSGLAGADTQYF. This chain uses TRBV20-1 with TRBJ2-3; 14 positions agree with TRBD2. This CDR3 region has 15 residues. V was clipped by 6 bases and J by 4 bases; unmatched bases: 6. Per germline, CDR1 DFQATT and CDR2 SNEGSKA (reference sequence).

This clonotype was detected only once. The CDR3 here is CSAGRQGLNTEAFF. In nucleotides, the CDR3 is TGCAGCGCCGGACGACAGGGTTTGAACACTGAAGCTTTCTTT. The chain uses TRBV29-1 and TRBJ1-1, with 7 bases that match TRBD1. CDR1 is SQVTM, CDR2 ANQGSEA, per germline. CDR3 size: 14 residues. V shed 7 bases and J 0 bases; nucleotides not matched to a gene: 8.

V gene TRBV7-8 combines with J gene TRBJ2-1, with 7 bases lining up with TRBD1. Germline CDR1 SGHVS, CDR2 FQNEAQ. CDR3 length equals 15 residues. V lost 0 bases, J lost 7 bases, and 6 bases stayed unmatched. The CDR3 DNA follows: TGTGCCAGCAGCTTAGCTTATGACAGGGATAATGAGCAGTTCTTC. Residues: CASSLAYDRDNEQFF.

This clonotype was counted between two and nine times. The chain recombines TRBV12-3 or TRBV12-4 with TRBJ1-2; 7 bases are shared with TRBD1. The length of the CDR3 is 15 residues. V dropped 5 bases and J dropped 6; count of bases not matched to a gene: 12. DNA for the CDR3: TGTGCCAGCAGTCACTACAGGGGAGACCTTGATGGCTACACCTTC. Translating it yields CASSHYRGDLDGYTF.

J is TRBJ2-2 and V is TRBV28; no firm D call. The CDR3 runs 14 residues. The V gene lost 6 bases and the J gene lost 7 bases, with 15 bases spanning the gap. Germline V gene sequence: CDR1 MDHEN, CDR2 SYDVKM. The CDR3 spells CASRFSWADGELFF. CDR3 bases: TGTGCCAGCAGGTTCAGCTGGGCGGACGGGGAGCTGTTTTTT.

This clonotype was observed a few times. The CDR3 sequence: CASSPHQGGQETQYF. CDR3 DNA sequence: TGTGCCAGCTCACCACACCAGGGAGGACAAGAGACCCAGTACTTC. The gene calls are TRBV18 and TRBJ2-5, with D perhaps TRBD2 (6 bases). V was trimmed by 1 base and J by 2 bases, leaving 11 bases between them. The CDR3 sequence is 15 residues long. The germline V gene encodes CDR1 KGHSH and CDR2 LQKENI.

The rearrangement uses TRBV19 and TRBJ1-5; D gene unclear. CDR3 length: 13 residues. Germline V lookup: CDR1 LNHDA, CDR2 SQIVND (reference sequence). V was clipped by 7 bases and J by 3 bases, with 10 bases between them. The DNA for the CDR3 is TGTGCCAGTACATGGAGGTCCAATCAGCCCCAGCATTTT. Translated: CASTWRSNQPQHF.

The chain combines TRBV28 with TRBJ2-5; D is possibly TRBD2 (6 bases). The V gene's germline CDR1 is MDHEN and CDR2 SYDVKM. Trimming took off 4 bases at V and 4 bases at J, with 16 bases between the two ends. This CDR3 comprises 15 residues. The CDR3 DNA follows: TGTGCCAGCAGTTACCCTCCTTTCGGGGGAGAGACCCAGTACTTC. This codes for CASSYPPFGGETQYF.